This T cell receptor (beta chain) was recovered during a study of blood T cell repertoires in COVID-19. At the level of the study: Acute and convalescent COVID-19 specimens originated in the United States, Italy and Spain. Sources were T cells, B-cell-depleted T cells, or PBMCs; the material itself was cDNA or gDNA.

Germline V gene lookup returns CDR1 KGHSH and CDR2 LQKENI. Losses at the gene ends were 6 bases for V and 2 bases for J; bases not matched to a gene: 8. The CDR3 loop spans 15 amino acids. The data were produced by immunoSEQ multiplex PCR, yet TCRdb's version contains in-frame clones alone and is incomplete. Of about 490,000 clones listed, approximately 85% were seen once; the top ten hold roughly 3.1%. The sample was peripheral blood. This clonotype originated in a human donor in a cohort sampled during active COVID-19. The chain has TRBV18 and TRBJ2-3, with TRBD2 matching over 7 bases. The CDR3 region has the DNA TGTGCCAGCTCCCCCGGACTAGGGATCACAGATACGCAGTATTTT. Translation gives CASSPGLGITDTQYF.